The 29 T cell receptor beta chains below all came from one sample that was sequenced in a study of T-cell reconstitution after alpha-beta-depleted transplantation in children. Preparing the TCRbeta library involved the use of unique molecular identifiers. TCRdb analysed the PCR reads with MiXCR anew, one entry per CDR3 protein. The sample yields a few hundred thousand distinct CDR3 sequences, 27% seen once. The sequencing used PBMCs, collected before TCRalphabeta/CD19-depleted stem cell transplant. The receptors originated from a boy under two years old with Wiskott-Aldrich syndrome, due to receive a stem cell transplant.

This clonotype was seen at least ten times. The chain links TRBV5-1 to TRBJ1-2; D is unresolved. This CDR3 has 12 amino acids. V was cut by 2 bases and J by 0 bases, with 2 bases left in between. Germline loops: CDR1 SGHRS, CDR2 YFSETQ. CDR3 bases: TGCGCCAGCAGCTTAGCTAACTATGGCTACACCTTC. Translation: CASSLANYGYTF.

DNA for the CDR3: TGTGCCAGCAGCGTGGGGGACAGGGGGCGCGCAGATACGCAGTATTTT. It translates to CASSVGDRGRADTQYF. The chain joins TRBV9 to TRBJ2-3; 12 bases line up with TRBD1. V shed 2 bases and J 4 bases; nucleotides not matched to a gene: 5. This CDR3 is built from 16 residues. Germline CDR1 and CDR2: SGDLS and YYNGEE.

The chain combines TRBV5-1 with TRBJ2-7; TRBD1 might be the D (5 bases). The CDR3 is made up of 14 amino acids. V was shortened by 3 bases and J by 0 bases, with 10 bases between the two germline ends. Germline assignment: CDR1 SGHRS and CDR2 YFSETQ. The CDR3, as DNA: TGCGCCAGCAGCTCGACAGTGACCTCCTACGAGCAGTACTTC. Amino acid sequence: CASSSTVTSYEQYF.

A few counts support this clonotype. The chain carries TRBV20-1 and TRBJ2-5, with 7 positions matching TRBD2. The ends lost 4 bases at V and 5 bases at J; junction bases unmatched: 13. Per the germline V gene, CDR1 is DFQATT and CDR2 is SNEGSKA (reference sequence). The CDR3 is 15 residues long. The CDR3 spells CSAKRSETSRETQYF. The CDR3 nucleotides read TGCAGTGCTAAGAGGTCCGAGACTAGCCGGGAGACCCAGTACTTC.

J is TRBJ1-6 and V is TRBV28; TRBD1 matches 9 bases. V shed 8 bases, J shed 1 base, and the junction held 9 bases outside the gene matches. Germline CDR1 reads MDHEN; CDR2 reads SYDVKM. This CDR3 has 17 residues. The CDR3 here is CASGATGGESYNSPLHF. The CDR3, as DNA: TGTGCCAGCGGAGCTACAGGGGGCGAATCCTATAATTCACCCCTCCACTTT.

The chain is built from TRBV7-9 and TRBJ2-1; 8 nucleotides align to TRBD2. There are 13 residues in the CDR3. Germline V CDR1 and CDR2: SEHNR, FQNEAQ (reference sequence). V was clipped by 6 bases and J by 7 bases; unmatched bases: 5. The CDR3 nucleotides are TGTGCCAGCAGTATAAGCGGGAGTAATGAGCAGTTCTTC. The encoded protein is CASSISGSNEQFF.

The chain couples TRBV28 to TRBJ2-5; tentatively, D is TRBD1 (7 bases). Trimming removed 3 bases from V and 7 bases from J, with 15 bases in between. Germline V gene sequence: CDR1 MDHEN, CDR2 SYDVKM. The CDR3 covers 14 residues. The CDR3 nucleotides read TGTGCCAGCAGTTTGGAGGGGGCTGGGTGGACCCAGTACTTC. Residues: CASSLEGAGWTQYF.

The table lists this clonotype with a few counts. The chain is built from TRBV10-3 and TRBJ1-3, with a weak D call TRBD1 (5 bases). This CDR3 spans 13 amino acids. The V and J ends lost 1 base and 5 bases respectively, with 6 bases between them. Germline CDR1 reads ENHRY; CDR2 reads SYGVKD. The CDR3 nucleotides read TGTGCCATCAGTGAGTGGGGGAGAAACACCATATATTTT. It yields the protein CAISEWGRNTIYF.

V is TRBV5-1 and J is TRBJ2-7; maybe TRBD1 (5 bases). Germline V gives CDR1 SGHRS, CDR2 YFSETQ. The CDR3 loop spans 19 amino acids. Trimming left V 1 base short and J 0 bases short, with 23 bases between. CDR3 nucleotides: TGCGCCAGCAGCTTGCGCCCCGACAGCGCCAAGTCGAGCTCCTACGAGCAGTACTTC. Encoded protein: CASSLRPDSAKSSSYEQYF.

The V and J genes are TRBV12-3 or TRBV12-4 and TRBJ1-3, with D maybe TRBD1 (5 bases). V lost 10 bases and J 15 bases, leaving 22 bases between the germline ends. This CDR3 is built from 12 residues. CDR3 in amino acids: CATTREARGTYF. DNA for the CDR3: TGTGCCACCACCCGAGAGGCTAGGGGCACATATTTT.

V gene TRBV6-1 combines with J gene TRBJ1-5; TRBD1 is a possible D gene (6 bases). The CDR3 sequence is 13 residues long. The V gene lost 7 bases and the J gene lost 6 bases, with 13 bases spanning the gap. The V gene's germline CDR1 is MNHNS and CDR2 SASEGT. DNA of the CDR3: TGTGCCAGCATGGACAGAGAAGCTCAGCCCCAGCATTTT. It encodes CASMDREAQPQHF.

The V gene is TRBV7-9, the J gene TRBJ1-4, with D possibly being TRBD1 (5 bases). Germline V lookup: CDR1 SEHNR, CDR2 FQNEAQ (reference sequence). V was trimmed by 5 bases and J by 3 bases, leaving 13 bases between them. There are 15 residues in the CDR3. In nucleotides, the CDR3 is TGTGCCAGCAGCACCGGACAAGGCGCTAATGAAAAACTGTTTTTT. It encodes CASSTGQGANEKLFF.

The chain is built from TRBV5-1 and TRBJ2-4; 7 bases map to TRBD2. The CDR3 loop spans 14 amino acids. With 0 bases clipped from V and 7 bases from J, the junction kept 4 bases outside the gene matches. CDR1 and CDR2 from the germline V gene are SGHRS and YFSETQ. The CDR3 region is CASSLGSGGNIQYF. Written as DNA, the CDR3 is TGCGCCAGCAGCTTGGGGTCCGGGGGGAACATTCAGTACTTC. Full variable domain (rest looked up from reference TRBV5-1 and TRBJ2-4): KAGVTQTPRYLIKTRGQQVTLSCSPISGHRSVSWYQQTPGQGLQFLFEYFSETQRNKGNFPGRFSGRQFSNSRSEMNVSTLELGDSALYLCASSLGSGGNIQYFGAGTRLSVL.

The rearrangement links TRBV5-1 to TRBJ1-1, with a tentative D call TRBD1 (5 bases). The germline CDR1 and CDR2 sequences are SGHRS and YFSETQ. The germline V and J ends were trimmed by 1 base and 5 bases, with 18 bases remaining between them. The CDR3 is made up of 16 amino acids. The CDR3 loop is CASSLQGARAGTEAFF. In nucleotides, the CDR3 is TGCGCCAGCAGCTTGCAGGGAGCCAGGGCGGGAACTGAAGCTTTCTTT.

This clonotype was detected only a few times. The CDR3 region has the DNA TGCGCCAGCAGCTTGGAAGCGAGCGGGACCTACCTTTTAGCCAAAAACATTCAGTACTTC. Its protein is CASSLEASGTYLLAKNIQYF. The rearrangement links TRBV5-1 to TRBJ2-4; 7 bases agree with TRBD2. Germline V lookup: CDR1 SGHRS, CDR2 YFSETQ. The CDR3 is made up of 20 amino acids. Trimming removed 0 bases from V and 0 bases from J; junction bases left unmatched: 15.

This clonotype was recorded at least ten times. The chain uses TRBV29-1 and TRBJ2-1; tentatively, D is TRBD1 (6 bases). Germline CDR1 and CDR2: SQVTM and ANQGSEA. V was clipped by 4 bases and J by 4 bases, with 11 bases between them. CDR3 length: 13 amino acids. Here the CDR3 reads CSVGGRGYNEQFF. In nucleotides, the CDR3 is TGCAGCGTTGGGGGGCGAGGGTACAATGAGCAGTTCTTC.

The genes are TRBV20-1 and TRBJ2-5; maybe TRBD1 (6 bases). The CDR3 totals 15 residues. V lost 0 bases to trimming and J lost 4 bases, with 15 bases between them. The germline gives CDR1 DFQATT, CDR2 SNEGSKA (reference sequence). CDR3 DNA: TGCAGTGCTAGAGATCCGGGGACATTCGGAGAGACCCAGTACTTC. Protein: CSARDPGTFGETQYF.

This clonotype has a handful of counts. The chain employs TRBV30 and TRBJ2-3; D uncertain. The CDR3 is 11 amino acids. V was pared by 4 bases and J by 2 bases, with 4 bases between. CDR1 is GTSNPN and CDR2 is SVGIG in the germline V gene (reference sequence). CDR3 nucleotides: TGTGCCTGGACGAACACAGATACGCAGTATTTT. Translation: CAWTNTDTQYF.

In this sample, this clonotype turned up a few times. The rearrangement uses TRBV6-1 and TRBJ1-2; D remains unclear. Trimming removed 4 bases from V and 0 bases from J, with 6 bases in between. This CDR3 comprises 13 residues. Germline loops: CDR1 MNHNS, CDR2 SASEGT. The CDR3: CASSGRTNYGYTF. The CDR3, as DNA: TGTGCCAGCAGTGGAAGAACTAACTATGGCTACACCTTC.

The chain is built from TRBV20-1 and TRBJ2-3; D call uncertain. CDR1 DFQATT and CDR2 SNEGSKA come from the germline V gene (reference sequence). The CDR3 totals 14 residues. Between the trimmed V and J ends, which lost 4 bases and 1 base, there was a span of 12 bases. CDR3 in DNA: TGCAGTGCTACCCCCCCCCACCGCACAGATACGCAGTATTTT. Its protein is CSATPPHRTDTQYF.

The chain employs TRBV12-3 or TRBV12-4 and TRBJ2-4; tentative D call: TRBD1 (5 bases). Trimming removed 5 bases from V and 0 bases from J, with 8 bases in between. The CDR3 has 14 amino acids. CDR3 sequence: CASSETVAKNIQYF. CDR3 in DNA: TGTGCCAGCAGTGAGACAGTAGCCAAAAACATTCAGTACTTC.

The rearrangement links TRBV5-1 to TRBJ2-7; D gene ambiguous. The CDR3 runs 15 residues. V lost 0 bases and J 6 bases, leaving 16 bases between the germline ends. The V gene's germline CDR1 is SGHRS and CDR2 YFSETQ. As DNA, the CDR3 is TGCGCCAGCAGCTTGGCCGGGCCCTTAAGGGTCGAGCAGTACTTC. Translated: CASSLAGPLRVEQYF.

The sample holds a few counts of this clonotype. This chain connects TRBV4-2 to TRBJ2-3, with a tentative D call TRBD2 (7 bases). This CDR3 contains 15 residues. Germline V lookup: CDR1 LGHNA, CDR2 YNFKEQ. Trimming took 4 bases from V and 9 from J, leaving 20 bases between them. CDR3 DNA sequence: TGTGCCAGCAGCCGAGAAGCGGAGGGGGGGCCAACGCAGTATTTT. Translating gives CASSREAEGGPTQYF.

The chain joins TRBV7-6 to TRBJ1-4, with TRBD1 matching over 8 bases. The junction had 8 bases not matched to a gene; V was cut back by 5 bases and J by 6 bases. The CDR3 loop spans 15 amino acids. The germline gives CDR1 SGHVS, CDR2 FNYEAQ. The chain's CDR3 is CASSPRTGRHEKLFF. The CDR3 bases are TGTGCCAGCAGCCCCCGGACAGGGAGACATGAAAAACTGTTTTTT.

The V and J genes are TRBV24-1 and TRBJ2-4, with 9 nucleotides matching TRBD1. Germline V gene lookup returns CDR1 KGHDR and CDR2 SFDVKD. The CDR3 totals 20 residues. The V segment lost 8 bases and the J segment 0 bases; nucleotides outside the gene matches: 19. The CDR3, as DNA: TGTGCCACCATCCAGGACAGGGGCGAATTGGGCCCAATAGCCAAAAACATTCAGTACTTC. This gives the protein CATIQDRGELGPIAKNIQYF.

This clonotype turned up a few times. The J gene is TRBJ1-1, the V gene TRBV6-5; tentatively, D is TRBD1 (5 bases). Germline V gene sequence: CDR1 MNHEY, CDR2 SVGAGI. V gave up 6 bases and J gave up 4 bases, with 15 bases separating them. The CDR3 runs to 14 residues. The CDR3 here is CASRLKLGGTEAFF. In nucleotides, the CDR3 is TGTGCCAGCAGGTTAAAGCTCGGGGGCACTGAAGCTTTCTTT.

The V gene is TRBV7-1, the J gene TRBJ2-7, with 13 bases that match TRBD2. TRBV7-1 is annotated as an ORF whose role is uncertain. Trimming cost V 8 bases and J 4 bases; bases outside gene matches: 14. CDR3 length equals 17 residues. The CDR3 region has the DNA TGTGCCAGCCGTGGGGGGACTAGCGGGACGGGTGGTTACGAGCAGTACTTC. This gives the protein CASRGGTSGTGGYEQYF.

This clonotype has a count of ten or more. V is TRBV20-1 and J is TRBJ2-7; TRBD2 agrees at 11 bases. V lost 5 bases to trimming and J lost 3 bases; unmatched junction nucleotides: 12. Germline CDR1 and CDR2: DFQATT and SNEGSKA (reference sequence). This CDR3 contains 16 residues. The CDR3 nucleotides read TGCAGTGCTCTGCCAACCACAGGGACTAGCGGCTACGAGCAGTACTTC. Its protein product is CSALPTTGTSGYEQYF.

The gene calls are TRBV5-1 and TRBJ1-3; D might be TRBD1 (5 bases). Looked up from germline, CDR1 is SGHRS and CDR2 is YFSETQ. Trimming shortened V by 5 bases and J by 1 base, and 13 bases separated the two germline ends. This CDR3 spans 15 amino acids. The CDR3 region is CASSRTSGSGNTIYF. CDR3 DNA sequence: TGCGCCAGCAGTCGGACCTCAGGGTCTGGAAACACCATATATTTT.